The 28 T cell receptor beta chains reported below all come from one sample, sequenced in a study of CD8+ T cells in alopecia areata. Once RNA had been extracted, it was reverse transcribed into cDNA to act as the sequencing template. Assay used: immunoSEQ multiplex PCR; TCRdb lists only in-frame clones, some missing. Of 130,000 to 150,000 clones listed, 80% to 90% are singletons. Described treatment: oral pan-JAK inhibitor, 5-10 mg twice daily. The sequences come from CD8+ T cells sorted from blood, collected at week 4, from a patient treated with tofacitinib. The receptor set was obtained from a human donor with alopecia areata.

The CDR3 protein is CAWGDRGLGQPQHF. In DNA, the CDR3 is TGTGCCTGGGGGGACAGGGGGCTAGGGCAGCCCCAGCATTTT. The chain couples TRBV30 to TRBJ1-5, with 12 bases identical to TRBD1. The CDR3 is 14 amino acids. J gave up 7 bases and V 5 bases, and 6 bases lay outside the gene matches. From germline, CDR1 is GTSNPN and CDR2 SVGIG (reference sequence).

The chain recombines TRBV7-9 with TRBJ2-1; 9 bases line up with TRBD2. The V and J ends lost 3 bases and 3 bases, in that order; junction bases with no gene match: 6. The CDR3 is made up of 16 amino acids. Germline loops: CDR1 SEHNR, CDR2 FQNEAQ (reference sequence). CDR3 nucleotides: TGTGCCAGCAGCTTCATAGCGGGGGCCTTCTACAATGAGCAGTTCTTC. Translating it yields CASSFIAGAFYNEQFF.

This chain connects TRBV19 to TRBJ2-3, with a weak D call TRBD2 (5 bases). CDR3 length: 13 amino acids. Germline V gene lookup returns CDR1 LNHDA and CDR2 SQIVND (reference sequence). V was trimmed by 3 bases and J by 5 bases, leaving 9 bases between them. Here the CDR3 reads CASSIIAGDTQYF. In nucleotides, the CDR3 is TGTGCCAGTAGTATCATTGCGGGAGATACGCAGTATTTT.

This chain uses TRBV7-9 with TRBJ1-1, with D possibly TRBD1 on 6 matching bases. V gave up 0 bases and J gave up 6 bases, with 11 bases separating them. Per germline, CDR1 SEHNR and CDR2 FQNEAQ (reference sequence). This CDR3 has 14 residues. The CDR3 bases are TGTGCCAGCAGCTTAGCGCTGGGGGGCTCTGAAGCTTTCTTT. Encoded protein: CASSLALGGSEAFF. Using reference TRBV7-9 and TRBJ1-1 for the parts outside the CDR3, the full variable domain is DTGVSQNPRHKITKRGQNVTFRCDPISEHNRLYWYRQTLGQGPEFLTYFQNEAQLEKSRLLSDRFSAERPKGSFSTLEIQRTEQGDSAMYLCASSLALGGSEAFFGQGTRLTVV.

V usage is TRBV6-6 and J usage is TRBJ2-3; no reliable D call. The CDR3 is 12 amino acids. From germline, CDR1 is MNHNY and CDR2 SVGAGI (reference sequence). Trimming took 6 bases from V and 4 from J, leaving 8 bases between them. The CDR3 DNA is TGTGCCAGCAGACCGTCGGCAGATACGCAGTATTTT. Translated: CASRPSADTQYF.

DNA for the CDR3: TGTGCCACCTTTGTGGTGTCATCCTACGAGCAGTACTTC. Translated: CATFVVSSYEQYF. This sequence joins TRBV2 and TRBJ2-7; no clear D. Trimming left V 10 bases short and J 1 base short, with 14 bases between. This CDR3 is 13 amino acids long. The V gene's germline CDR1 is SNHLY and CDR2 FYNNEI.

The gene calls are TRBV11-3 and TRBJ1-2; TRBD1 matches 7 bases. This CDR3 is 15 amino acids long. V lost 5 bases, J lost 4 bases, and 10 bases stayed unmatched. CDR1 and CDR2 (germline): SGHNT, YENEEA. The CDR3 region is CASSPRGGTAYGYTF. CDR3 coding DNA: TGTGCCAGCAGCCCCAGGGGGGGGACCGCCTATGGCTACACCTTC.

J is TRBJ2-3 and V is TRBV4-1, with TRBD1 matching over 7 bases. J lost 3 bases, V lost 0 bases, and 6 bases had no gene match. The germline V gene has CDR1 MGHRA and CDR2 YSYEKL. The CDR3 has 16 residues. The CDR3 protein is CASSQEKGAGTDTQYF. The CDR3 DNA reads TGCGCCAGCAGCCAAGAAAAGGGGGCAGGGACAGATACGCAGTATTTT.

The chain carries TRBV5-1 and TRBJ2-5; 8 bases line up with TRBD1. The end of the DNA fits TRBJ2-7 better, so the J call may be wrong. Germline assignment: CDR1 SGHRS and CDR2 YFSETQ. The length of the CDR3 is 13 residues. CDR3 sequence: CASSFTGGYEQYF. CDR3 nucleotides: TGCGCCAGCAGCTTCACAGGGGGGTACGAGCAGTACTTC.

This chain connects TRBV28 to TRBJ2-7; D gene unclear. This CDR3 is built from 13 residues. V lost 10 bases and J lost 0, with 13 bases in between. Germline values: CDR1 MDHEN, CDR2 SYDVKM. The CDR3 sequence is CATQPPPSYEQYF. The DNA of the CDR3 is TGTGCCACCCAGCCCCCGCCCTCCTACGAGCAGTACTTC.

As regards this clone: The same CDR3 can be traced to other DNA sequences in this sample. The chain combines TRBV19 with TRBJ1-2, with a tentative D call TRBD1 (6 bases). Germline V CDR1 and CDR2: LNHDA, SQIVND (reference sequence). Trimming took 3 bases from V and 1 from J, leaving 12 bases between them. CDR3 length: 15 residues. CDR3 residues: CASSIGGLLNYGYTF. CDR3 DNA sequence: TGTGCCAGTAGTATCGGGGGCCTTCTTAACTATGGCTACACCTTC.

The V and J genes are TRBV6-5 and TRBJ2-7; 7 bases match TRBD2. V shed 2 bases, J shed 4 bases, and the junction held 2 bases outside the gene matches. The V gene's germline CDR1 is MNHEY and CDR2 SVGAGI. The CDR3 sequence is 13 residues long. CDR3 sequence (DNA): TGTGCCAGCAGTTACGCTAGCGGTTACGAGCAGTACTTC. This encodes CASSYASGYEQYF.

The chain carries TRBV30 and TRBJ2-1, with D perhaps matching TRBD2 (7 bases). The CDR3 sequence is 14 residues long. Deletions cut 2 bases from V and 2 bases from J, with 10 bases between. CDR1 is GTSNPN, CDR2 SVGIG, per germline (reference sequence). CDR3 sequence reads: CAWSRGGTYNEQFF. CDR3 DNA: TGTGCCTGGAGTAGGGGGGGGACCTACAATGAGCAGTTCTTC.

This CDR3 reads CASSQFFYRGSSGNTIYF. In DNA, the CDR3 is TGCGCCAGCAGCCAGTTTTTTTACAGGGGAAGCTCTGGAAACACCATATATTTT. The genes are TRBV4-3 and TRBJ1-3; 7 bases map to TRBD1. Germline loops: CDR1 LGHNA, CDR2 YSLEER. Trimming took 3 bases from V and 0 from J; bases not matched to a gene: 11. The CDR3 is 18 residues long.

The gene calls are TRBV5-1 and TRBJ2-1; 9 positions match TRBD2. This CDR3 has 15 residues. Germline CDR1 is SGHRS and CDR2 is YFSETQ. The junction had 7 bases not matched to a gene; V was cut back by 1 base and J by 8 bases. The CDR3 loop reads CASSLWPSGTDEQFF. The CDR3 nucleotides are TGCGCCAGCAGCTTGTGGCCTAGCGGGACCGATGAGCAGTTCTTC.

V usage is TRBV27 and J usage is TRBJ1-5, with D unclear. The V gene's germline CDR1 is MNHEY and CDR2 SMNVEV (reference sequence). Trimming left V 7 bases short and J 2 bases short, with 12 bases between. The CDR3 extends over 14 amino acids. This chain's CDR3 is CASTAGYGNQPQHF. CDR3 DNA: TGTGCCAGCACGGCGGGGTACGGCAATCAGCCCCAGCATTTT.

The rearrangement uses TRBV7-4 and TRBJ2-7, with 10 bases aligning to TRBD1. The trim removed 3 bases at V and 3 bases at J, leaving 14 bases unmatched. Germline V gene data show CDR1 as SGHVT and CDR2 as SQSDAQ. The CDR3 extends over 18 amino acids. CDR3 DNA sequence: TGTGCCAGCAGCTTCCGGGACAGGGGCAGCACTACCTTCTACGAGCAGTACTTC. Translating it yields CASSFRDRGSTTFYEQYF.

This clone has a single count. The V gene is TRBV2, the J gene TRBJ2-5; 9 nucleotides match TRBD2. The J segment lost 5 bases and the V segment lost 6 bases, leaving 7 bases of the junction unmatched. The germline V gene has CDR1 SNHLY and CDR2 FYNNEI. This CDR3 comprises 14 residues. The CDR3 coding sequence is TGTGCCAGCAGATACTCTAGCGGGGATGAGACCCAGTACTTC. It is translated as CASRYSSGDETQYF. The full variable domain, rest sourced from reference TRBV2 and TRBJ2-5, is EPEVTQTPSHQVTQMGQEVILRCVPISNHLYFYWYRQILGQKVEFLVSFYNNEISEKSEIFDDQFSVERPDGSNFTLKIRSTKLEDSAMYFCASRYSSGDETQYFGPGTRLLVL.

The V call is TRBV30, the J call TRBJ2-1; the D call may be TRBD1 or TRBD2 (5 bases each). CDR1 is GTSNPN, CDR2 SVGIG, per germline (reference sequence). V gave up 5 bases and J gave up 9 bases, with 14 bases separating them. This CDR3 region has 12 residues. CDR3 sequence (DNA): TGTGCCTGGCTCGGCGTGAGGGGTGAGCAGTTCTTC. This gives the protein CAWLGVRGEQFF. The entire variable domain, with the rest obtained from reference TRBV30 and TRBJ2-1, is as follows: SQTIHQWPATLVQPVGSPLSLECTVEGTSNPNLYWYRQAAGRGLQLLFYSVGIGQISSEVPQNLSASRPQDRQFILSSKKLLLSDSGFYLCAWLGVRGEQFFGPGTRLTVL.

The chain recombines TRBV10-2 with TRBJ2-5; no clear D. Trimming stripped 2 bases from V and 2 bases from J, with 15 bases between. The CDR3 has 16 amino acids. The germline gives CDR1 WSHSY, CDR2 SAAADI. CDR3 coding DNA: TGCGCCAGCAGTGAGCAGACGGGCCCCGTACAAGAGACCCAGTACTTC. Its translation: CASSEQTGPVQETQYF.

The count of this clone is one. This chain connects TRBV7-3 to TRBJ2-1; 7 positions agree with TRBD1. The V gene end was trimmed by 5 bases and the J gene end by 1 base; junction bases not matched to a gene: 5. The V gene's germline CDR1 is SGHTA and CDR2 FQGTGA. The CDR3 length is 15 residues. The CDR3: CASSLLTGSYNEQFF. The CDR3 bases are TGTGCCAGCAGCCTATTGACAGGGTCCTACAATGAGCAGTTCTTC.

The genes are TRBV2 and TRBJ2-3, with 9 bases fitting TRBD2. V dropped 7 bases and J dropped 3; count of bases not matched to a gene: 5. The CDR3 runs 14 residues. Germline V gene data show CDR1 as SNHLY and CDR2 as FYNNEI. The CDR3 loop reads CASTSSGETDTQYF. The CDR3 coding sequence is TGTGCCAGCACCTCTAGCGGGGAGACAGATACGCAGTATTTT.

The rearrangement links TRBV6-5 to TRBJ2-7, with 8 nucleotides matching TRBD1. The germline gives CDR1 MNHEY, CDR2 SVGAGI. The V segment lost 6 bases and the J segment 3 bases; nucleotides outside the gene matches: 7. The CDR3 contains 14 residues. The CDR3 sequence: CASSTGTGFYEQYF. The CDR3 nucleotides read TGTGCCAGCAGCACCGGGACAGGATTCTACGAGCAGTACTTC.

The rearrangement joins TRBV7-9 to TRBJ2-5, with a weak D call TRBD2 (5 bases). The J call may be mistaken, given a closer DNA end match to TRBJ2-7. CDR1 is SEHNR, CDR2 FQNEAQ, per germline (reference sequence). There are 16 residues in the CDR3. CDR3 sequence (DNA): TGTGCCAGCTCAATGGGCGGGTCGGAAACTTCCTACGAGCAGTACTTC. Its translation: CASSMGGSETSYEQYF.

The gene calls are TRBV7-2 and TRBJ2-3; the match to TRBD2 covers 14 bases. This CDR3 has 19 amino acids. V lost 5 bases, J lost 0 bases, and 10 bases stayed unmatched. Germline lookup yields CDR1 SGHTA and CDR2 FQGNSA. CDR3 DNA: TGTGCCAGCAGCGTACCGGGACTAGCGGGGGTGTTTAGCACAGATACGCAGTATTTT. Translation: CASSVPGLAGVFSTDTQYF.

The chain combines TRBV9 with TRBJ2-5, with TRBD1 matching over 7 bases. Germline V gene lookup returns CDR1 SGDLS and CDR2 YYNGEE. The CDR3 is 14 amino acids. J was trimmed by 1 base and V by 3 bases; bases with no gene match: 3. This CDR3 is CASSGQGPQETQYF. CDR3 nucleotides: TGTGCCAGCAGCGGACAGGGCCCCCAAGAGACCCAGTACTTC. Variable domain in full (rest from reference TRBV9 and TRBJ2-5): DSGVTQTPKHLITATGQRVTLRCSPRSGDLSVYWYQQSLDQGLQFLIQYYNGEERAKGNILERFSAQQFPDLHSELNLSSLELGDSALYFCASSGQGPQETQYFGPGTRLLVL.

This clone was detected only a few times. This sequence joins TRBV30 and TRBJ2-1; TRBD2 agrees at 9 bases. Germline CDR1 GTSNPN, CDR2 SVGIG (reference sequence). V gave up 0 bases and J gave up 9 bases; unmatched junction bases: 21. The CDR3 consists of 19 residues. CDR3 nucleotide sequence: TGTGCCTGGAGTGTACTGACCTGGGTAGCGGGGGATCCTTATGTTGAGCAGTTCTTC. It codes for CAWSVLTWVAGDPYVEQFF. The whole variable domain, remainder taken from reference TRBV30 and TRBJ2-1, is SQTIHQWPATLVQPVGSPLSLECTVEGTSNPNLYWYRQAAGRGLQLLFYSVGIGQISSEVPQNLSASRPQDRQFILSSKKLLLSDSGFYLCAWSVLTWVAGDPYVEQFFGPGTRLTVL.

The chain recombines TRBV29-1 with TRBJ2-7, with 8 positions matching TRBD2. Per germline, CDR1 SQVTM and CDR2 ANQGSEA. The CDR3 is made up of 12 amino acids. V gave up 4 bases and J gave up 4 bases; unmatched junction bases: 3. The DNA of the CDR3 is TGCAGCGTTGGCGGGGGGTTTTACGAGCAGTACTTC. Translation gives CSVGGGFYEQYF.